The 7 T cell receptor beta chains below come from one sample, sequenced in a study of T and B cells in COVID-19 patients. Multiplex PCR with BIOMED2 TRB-A/B primer pools amplified TRB rearrangements. Each CDR3 protein is one row after TCRdb ran MiXCR on the multiplex PCR reads. Here the sample spans around 3,000 distinct CDR3 sequences, about 21% being singletons. From blood, about 240-550 ng of genomic DNA served as TRB template. The sample consisted of blood. The receptors originated from a human donor with active COVID-19.

This clonotype came up a few times. A single base separates this from a much larger clone, so it may be a read error. The rearrangement joins TRBV15 to TRBJ1-1; maybe TRBD1 (5 bases). The V end was cut by 0 bases, the J end by 4 bases, with 15 bases between. The CDR3 sequence is 16 residues long. Germline V lookup: CDR1 LNHNV, CDR2 YYDKDF (reference sequence). The CDR3: CATSRDPGGTGTEAFF. Written as DNA, the CDR3 is TGTGCCACCAGCAGAGATCCTGGGGGAACGGGCACTGAAGCTTTCTTT.

By share, this clonotype ranks as medium-sized. The V gene is TRBV6-5, the J gene TRBJ2-7; D may be TRBD2 (6 bases). V was pared by 6 bases and J by 9 bases, with 21 bases between. Germline values: CDR1 MNHEY, CDR2 SVGAGI. This CDR3 comprises 14 residues. The CDR3: CASRNGDSLRGQYF. CDR3 bases: TGTGCCAGCAGGAACGGGGACTCTCTACGAGGGCAGTACTTC.

This clonotype is medium-sized in the sample. The chain employs TRBV18 and TRBJ2-7; either TRBD1 or TRBD2 may supply D (5 bases each). V was shortened by 6 bases and J by 3 bases, with 15 bases between the two germline ends. This CDR3 spans 14 amino acids. From germline, CDR1 is KGHSH and CDR2 LQKENI. The CDR3 DNA reads as TGTGCCAGCTCGTACGGGGCCTTAAGCTACGAGCAGTACTTC. Residues: CASSYGALSYEQYF.

There are a few counts of this clonotype. The CDR3 DNA reads TGCTGTATTTCGGGGGACGTCTATGGCTACACCTTC. Its protein product is CCISGDVYGYTF. This chain uses TRBV20-1 with TRBJ1-2; D possibly corresponds to TRBD1 (5 bases). Germline CDR1 DFQATT, CDR2 SNEGSKA (reference sequence). CDR3 size: 12 residues.

V gene TRBV5-1 combines with J gene TRBJ1-1; D call uncertain. Germline CDR1 reads SGHRS; CDR2 reads YFSETQ. The CDR3 has 12 amino acids. With 0 bases removed from V and 6 bases from J, the gap between germline ends came to 6 bases. In DNA, the CDR3 is TGCGCCAGCAGCTTGGAAGGTGCTGAAGCTTTCTTT. Translated, it gives CASSLEGAEAFF.

This clonotype is labeled as medium-sized. This sequence joins TRBV5-4 and TRBJ1-3, with a possible D match to TRBD1 (5 bases). CDR3 length: 14 residues. V lost 7 bases and J 5 bases, leaving 16 bases between the germline ends. The V gene's germline CDR1 is SGHNT and CDR2 YYREEE (reference sequence). CDR3 nucleotide sequence: TGTGCCAGCCCACGGGGCTCTCTGAGAAACACCATATATTTT. Translated: CASPRGSLRNTIYF. Using reference TRBV5-4 and TRBJ1-3 for the parts outside the CDR3, the full variable domain is ETGVTQSPTHLIKTRGQQVTLRCSSQSGHNTVSWYQQALGQGPQFIFQYYREEENGRGNFPPRFSGLQFPNYSSELNVNALELDDSALYLCASPRGSLRNTIYFGEGSWLTVV.

Remarks on this clonotype: This may arise from a read error, as a much more abundant clone is one base away. This chain connects TRBV6-5 to TRBJ2-7; perhaps TRBD2 as D (5 bases). Between the trimmed V and J ends, which lost 5 bases and 3 bases, there was a span of 20 bases. CDR3 length equals 16 residues. Germline V gene sequence: CDR1 MNHEY, CDR2 SVGAGI. The CDR3 nucleotides read TGTGCCAGCAGTCGATCCCCTGGACTGTGGCTCTACGAGCAGTACTTC. This sequence encodes CASSRSPGLWLYEQYF.